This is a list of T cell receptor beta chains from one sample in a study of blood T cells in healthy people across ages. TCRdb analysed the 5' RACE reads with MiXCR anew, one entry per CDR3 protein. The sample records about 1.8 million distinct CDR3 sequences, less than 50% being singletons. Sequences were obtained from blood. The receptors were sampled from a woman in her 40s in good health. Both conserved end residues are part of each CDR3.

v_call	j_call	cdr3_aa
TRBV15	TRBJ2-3	CATSRVLTGADTQYF
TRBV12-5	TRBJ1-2	CASGFYASQDGYTF
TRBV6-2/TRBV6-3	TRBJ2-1	CASSSQGRAVYNEQFF
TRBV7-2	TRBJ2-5	CASSLKQGGTQYF
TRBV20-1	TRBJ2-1	CSATDNEQFF
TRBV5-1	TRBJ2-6	CASSQRTSSGANVLTF
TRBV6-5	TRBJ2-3	CASSTRAGRGGPRFTDTQYF
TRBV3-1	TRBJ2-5	CASSQGKRGGRETQYF
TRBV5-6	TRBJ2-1	CASSFYGINEQFF
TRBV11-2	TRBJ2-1	CASSRTRASAYNEQFF
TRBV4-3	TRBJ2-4	CASSQDPLAGDLLAKNIQYF
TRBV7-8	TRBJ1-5	CASSLMTDFPGNQPQHF
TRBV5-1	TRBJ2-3	CASSLRQGTSTDTQYF
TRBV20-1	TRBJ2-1	CSAIGGYNEQFF
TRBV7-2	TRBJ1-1	CASSPDSSNTEAFF
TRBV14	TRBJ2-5	CATQGPGETQYF
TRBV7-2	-	CASSLDRLALDEQYF
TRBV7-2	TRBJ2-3	CASSSKPHTDTQYF
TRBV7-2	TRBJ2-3	CASSLEGGAGTDTQYF
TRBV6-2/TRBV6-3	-	CASSHEQGLGETQYF
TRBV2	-	CASSERGRGSTEQYF
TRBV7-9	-	CASSTTGVGQETQYF
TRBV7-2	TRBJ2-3	CASSQITDTQYF
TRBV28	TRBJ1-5	CASSATVGPQHF
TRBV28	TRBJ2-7	CASSVGLGQGAYEQYF
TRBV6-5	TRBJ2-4	CASSYGAGKNIQYF
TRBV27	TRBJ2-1	CASSARAGENEQFF
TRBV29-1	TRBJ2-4	CSANPGTGGRDRPTAQYF
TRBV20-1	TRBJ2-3	CSARDPLAGGGDTQYF
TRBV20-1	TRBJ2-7	CSVTPSTGTYSYEQYF
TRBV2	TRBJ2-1	CASSERGTRYNEQFF
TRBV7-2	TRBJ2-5	CASEEGGGRSPETQYF
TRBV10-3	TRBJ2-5	CAISPGLIGGKQYF
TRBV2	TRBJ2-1	CASSEQGTEEQFF
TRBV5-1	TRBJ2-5	CASSLFGGVQETQYF
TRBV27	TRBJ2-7	CAASSGESYEQYF
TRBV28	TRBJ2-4	CASSSPDSGTGVNIQYF
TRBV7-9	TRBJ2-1	CASSLIRVDEQFF
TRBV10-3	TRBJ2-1	CAISVSDRGSNEQFF
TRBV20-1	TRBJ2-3	CSARGNAADTQYF
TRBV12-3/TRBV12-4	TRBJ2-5	CASSGAKIETQYF
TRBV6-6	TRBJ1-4	CASSYPNRAENEKLFF
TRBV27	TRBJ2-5	CASSEGAGETQYF
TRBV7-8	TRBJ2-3	CASRPSVLEGGPTDTQYF
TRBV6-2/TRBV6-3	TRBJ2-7	CASSSLRSGTGGSYEQYF
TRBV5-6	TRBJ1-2	CASSSGDLYGYTF